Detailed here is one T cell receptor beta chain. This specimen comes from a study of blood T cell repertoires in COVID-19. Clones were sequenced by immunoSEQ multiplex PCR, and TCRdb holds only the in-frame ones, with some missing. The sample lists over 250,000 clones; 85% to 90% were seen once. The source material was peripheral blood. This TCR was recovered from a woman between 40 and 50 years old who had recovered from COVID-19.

The CDR3 loop is CASRSSPLAYNEQFF. The CDR3 nucleotides are TGTGCCAGCAGGTCCTCCCCCCTTGCCTACAATGAGCAGTTCTTC. The rearrangement joins TRBV2 to TRBJ2-1, with no clear D. V was cut by 6 bases and J by 2 bases, with 14 bases left in between. From germline, CDR1 is SNHLY and CDR2 FYNNEI. The length of the CDR3 is 15 residues. The whole variable domain, remainder taken from reference TRBV2 and TRBJ2-1, is EPEVTQTPSHQVTQMGQEVILRCVPISNHLYFYWYRQILGQKVEFLVSFYNNEISEKSEIFDDQFSVERPDGSNFTLKIRSTKLEDSAMYFCASRSSPLAYNEQFFGPGTRLTVL.